This entry lists 28 T cell receptor beta chains sequenced from one sample in a study of OX40 agonist ivuxolimab in advanced cancers. Using immunoSEQ multiplex PCR, the repertoire was profiled, and TCRdb retains in-frame clones only, with some absent. The table lists 98,000 or so clones, roughly nine tenths of them singletons. Here the sequenced sample was CD4+ or CD8+ T cells sorted from blood, taken in a trial of the OX40 agonist ivuxolimab. The source is an adult with an advanced solid tumor such as melanoma, head and neck, liver or kidney cancer.

The count of this clone is one. The rearrangement uses TRBV2 and TRBJ1-1; a possible D gene is TRBD1 (5 bases). This CDR3 is 13 amino acids long. Per the germline V gene, CDR1 is SNHLY and CDR2 is FYNNEI. With 4 bases removed from V and 8 bases from J, the gap between germline ends came to 14 bases. CDR3 sequence (DNA): TGTGCCAGCAGTGTTGTCCGGGACGGAGAAGCTTTCTTT. The encoded protein is CASSVVRDGEAFF.

The chain couples TRBV10-3 to TRBJ1-4; D call uncertain. Trimming cost V 7 bases and J 3 bases, with 9 bases left between them. CDR1 and CDR2 from the germline V gene are ENHRY and SYGVKD. This CDR3 is 13 amino acids long. CDR3 DNA sequence: TGTGCCATCAAGGGCACGCCTAATGAAAAACTGTTTTTT. This translates into CAIKGTPNEKLFF.

The chain is built from TRBV28 and TRBJ1-3, with 9 bases that match TRBD1. The germline V gene has CDR1 MDHEN and CDR2 SYDVKM. V gave up 5 bases and J gave up 3 bases; unmatched junction bases: 8. The CDR3 consists of 16 residues. For the CDR3, the DNA is TGTGCCAGCAGTCTACCGGGACAGGGTTTTGGAAACACCATATATTTT. Protein product: CASSLPGQGFGNTIYF.

The rearrangement uses TRBV5-4 and TRBJ1-1; the D is unclear. The CDR3 totals 14 residues. The V and J ends lost 4 bases and 0 bases respectively, with 10 bases between them. Per the germline V gene, CDR1 is SGHNT and CDR2 is YYREEE (reference sequence). The CDR3 sequence is CASSPSGLNTEAFF. In DNA form, the CDR3 reads TGTGCCAGCAGCCCCTCAGGATTGAACACTGAAGCTTTCTTT.

The chain employs TRBV7-9 and TRBJ2-7; TRBD1 matches 8 bases. The CDR3 length is 15 residues. J gave up 5 bases and V 2 bases, and 8 bases lay outside the gene matches. Germline V gene data show CDR1 as SEHNR and CDR2 as FQNEAQ (reference sequence). CDR3 in DNA: TGTGCCAGCAGCTTAAGGTCTCAGGGGGCTGACGAGCAGTACTTC. Protein: CASSLRSQGADEQYF.

The chain carries TRBV18 and TRBJ1-5; 9 bases map to TRBD1. V was clipped by 3 bases and J by 5 bases; unmatched bases: 8. From germline, CDR1 is KGHSH and CDR2 LQKENI. This CDR3 region has 16 residues. Here the CDR3 reads CASSPFSTGGDQPQHF. The CDR3 coding sequence is TGTGCCAGCTCACCGTTTTCCACAGGGGGCGATCAGCCCCAGCATTTT.

The CDR3 loop reads CASSSLAGKYNEQFF. CDR3 DNA sequence: TGTGCCAGCAGTTCCTTAGCGGGAAAATACAATGAGCAGTTCTTC. The J gene is TRBJ2-1, the V gene TRBV6-5, with TRBD2 matching 8 bases. Germline trimming cut 4 bases from V and 4 bases from J; bases unmatched to any gene: 6. Germline V CDR1 and CDR2: MNHEY, SVGAGI. CDR3 size: 15 residues.

The V and J genes are TRBV28 and TRBJ1-6; TRBD1 might be the D (5 bases). CDR1 and CDR2 from the germline V gene are MDHEN and SYDVKM. Trimming stripped 5 bases from V and 8 bases from J, with 19 bases between. This CDR3 has 16 residues. DNA for the CDR3: TGTGCCAGCAGTCTTGGGGCCCCGGGGACCTATTCACCCCTCCACTTT. Residues: CASSLGAPGTYSPLHF.

J is TRBJ2-3 and V is TRBV5-4; 8 nucleotides align to TRBD2. The CDR3 has 16 amino acids. J lost 4 bases, V lost 0 bases, and 7 bases had no gene match. Germline CDR1 and CDR2: SGHNT and YYREEE (reference sequence). CDR3 residues: CASSLEPGGVADTQYF. CDR3 in DNA: TGTGCCAGCAGCTTGGAGCCGGGAGGGGTGGCAGATACGCAGTATTTT.

This chain uses TRBV6-1 with TRBJ2-7, with TRBD2 as a possible D gene (6 bases). This CDR3 has 17 amino acids. Germline loops: CDR1 MNHNS, CDR2 SASEGT. Trimming shortened V by 0 bases and J by 3 bases, and 18 bases separated the two germline ends. The CDR3 sequence: CASSEALRPLGGYEQYF. In DNA, the CDR3 is TGTGCCAGCAGTGAAGCGCTTCGGCCCCTGGGGGGCTACGAGCAGTACTTC.

The table lists this clone with a few counts. The V gene is TRBV6-5, the J gene TRBJ1-5; possibly TRBD1 for D (5 bases). V lost 7 bases, J lost 7 bases, and 11 bases lay in between. The germline V gene has CDR1 MNHEY and CDR2 SVGAGI. The CDR3 covers 12 residues. In DNA form, the CDR3 reads TGTGCCAGCAACAGTCAGGGCCAGCCCCAGCATTTT. It specifies CASNSQGQPQHF.

The CDR3: CASSGRWGANEKLFF. The CDR3 DNA is TGTGCCAGCAGCGGGAGATGGGGGGCTAATGAAAAACTGTTTTTT. The chain combines TRBV9 with TRBJ1-4, with D possibly matching TRBD1 (5 bases). The CDR3 is made up of 15 amino acids. Germline V gene lookup returns CDR1 SGDLS and CDR2 YYNGEE. The V gene lost 3 bases and the J gene lost 3 bases, with 12 bases spanning the gap.

The rearrangement uses TRBV9 and TRBJ2-7; tentative D call: TRBD2 (6 bases). Germline CDR1 is SGDLS and CDR2 is YYNGEE. V lost 3 bases and J lost 5, with 15 bases in between. CDR3 length equals 14 residues. The CDR3, as DNA: TGTGCCAGCAGCGCAGGGACTGTCTCGGACGAGCAGTACTTC. Amino acids: CASSAGTVSDEQYF.

The rearrangement joins TRBV5-1 to TRBJ2-7, with 7 bases fitting TRBD1. The CDR3 consists of 13 residues. Germline V gene data show CDR1 as SGHRS and CDR2 as YFSETQ. After removal of 9 bases from V and 4 bases from J, the junction contained 10 bases not matched to a gene. CDR3 coding DNA: TGCGCCACCAAGCGAGGGGGCCTATACGAGCAGTACTTC. The encoded protein is CATKRGGLYEQYF. The whole variable domain, remainder taken from reference TRBV5-1 and TRBJ2-7, is KAGVTQTPRYLIKTRGQQVTLSCSPISGHRSVSWYQQTPGQGLQFLFEYFSETQRNKGNFPGRFSGRQFSNSRSEMNVSTLELGDSALYLCATKRGGLYEQYFGPGTRLTVT.

The chain recombines TRBV5-1 with TRBJ1-5; D is unclear. Trimming removed 0 bases at V and 4 bases at J, with 8 bases between. Germline assignment: CDR1 SGHRS and CDR2 YFSETQ. The CDR3 spans 14 residues. CDR3: CASSLEGPNQPQHF. DNA for the CDR3: TGCGCCAGCAGCTTGGAAGGGCCTAATCAGCCCCAGCATTTT.

The rearrangement uses TRBV19 and TRBJ1-4; a possible D gene is TRBD1 (5 bases). The germline V and J ends were trimmed by 6 bases and 8 bases, with 19 bases remaining between them. Germline assignment: CDR1 LNHDA and CDR2 SQIVND (reference sequence). The length of the CDR3 is 15 residues. The CDR3 DNA is TGTGCCAGTAGCACGCGACTGGTATCAGGGGAAAAACTGTTTTTT. Protein: CASSTRLVSGEKLFF. The full variable domain, with the rest looked up from reference TRBV19 and TRBJ1-4, is DGGITQSPKYLFRKEGQNVTLSCEQNLNHDAMYWYRQDPGQGLRLIYYSQIVNDFQKGDIAEGYSVSREKKESFPLTVTSAQKNPTAFYLCASSTRLVSGEKLFFGSGTQLSVL.

This chain uses TRBV7-2 with TRBJ2-4; 7 nucleotides align to TRBD1. CDR3 size: 14 residues. Germline lookup yields CDR1 SGHTA and CDR2 FQGNSA. The trim removed 6 bases at V and 11 bases at J, leaving 13 bases unmatched. The CDR3 DNA is TGTGCCAGCAGTCAGAGAGGACAGGATGGGGTTCAGTACTTC. Translated: CASSQRGQDGVQYF.

The chain has TRBV6-1 and TRBJ2-3, with 9 positions matching TRBD1. Trimming took 10 bases from V and 4 from J; bases not matched to a gene: 6. The CDR3 runs to 13 residues. Germline V gene lookup returns CDR1 MNHNS and CDR2 SASEGT. CDR3 bases: TGTGCCATGGGACAGGGACCCTCAGATACGCAGTATTTT. This translates into CAMGQGPSDTQYF.

This chain joins TRBV7-3 and TRBJ2-1; 7 positions agree with TRBD1. V lost 5 bases and J lost 0; bases outside the gene matches: 4. The CDR3 totals 15 residues. Looked up from germline, CDR1 is SGHTA and CDR2 is FQGTGA. The CDR3 nucleotides read TGTGCCAGCAGCATGACAGGGAGCTCCTACAATGAGCAGTTCTTC. Residues: CASSMTGSSYNEQFF.

This clone has just one count. The V call is TRBV27, the J call TRBJ1-2; D remains ambiguous. V lost 9 bases, J lost 4 bases, and 12 bases lay in between. The CDR3 is 12 amino acids. Looked up from germline, CDR1 is MNHEY and CDR2 is SMNVEV (reference sequence). CDR3 nucleotides: TGTGCCAGTTCCGGGGTGGGCTATGGCTACACCTTC. Its translation is CASSGVGYGYTF.

The chain has TRBV5-1 and TRBJ2-7, with a tentative D call TRBD2 (7 bases). CDR3 size: 13 residues. V dropped 5 bases and J dropped 4 bases, with 13 bases sitting between them. Germline values: CDR1 SGHRS, CDR2 YFSETQ. CDR3 sequence (DNA): TGCGCCAGCAGTGGGGGGGCGGTGTACGAGCAGTACTTC. This encodes CASSGGAVYEQYF.

This chain links TRBV2 with TRBJ1-1, with no clear D. In germline, CDR1 is SNHLY, CDR2 FYNNEI. The CDR3 runs to 13 residues. V was cut by 3 bases and J by 0 bases, with 5 bases left in between. The CDR3 sequence is CASSDDMNTEAFF. The CDR3 DNA follows: TGTGCCAGCAGTGATGACATGAACACTGAAGCTTTCTTT.

This clone was detected only once. CDR3 region: CASSAGTALHEQFF. The CDR3 nucleotides are TGTGCCAGCAGCGCCGGGACTGCCTTGCATGAGCAGTTCTTC. The rearrangement links TRBV7-6 to TRBJ2-1, with D perhaps matching TRBD2 (6 bases). There are 14 residues in the CDR3. Between the trimmed V and J ends, which lost 5 bases and 8 bases, there was a span of 16 bases. Germline lookup yields CDR1 SGHVS and CDR2 FNYEAQ.

The rearrangement links TRBV11-2 to TRBJ2-1, with 8 bases identical to TRBD2. Germline values: CDR1 SGHAT, CDR2 FQNNGV. Trimming at V came to 5 bases and at J to 15 bases, leaving 6 bases not matched to a gene. This CDR3 comprises 11 residues. Here the CDR3 DNA reads TGTGCCAGCAGCCAGGGACTAGAAAGGTTCTTC. Translation gives CASSQGLERFF.

This clone was recorded once. The chain couples TRBV7-9 to TRBJ2-7; D perhaps matches TRBD2 (6 bases). Trimming cost V 8 bases and J 2 bases, with 7 bases left between them. Looked up from germline, CDR1 is SEHNR and CDR2 is FQNEAQ (reference sequence). This CDR3 spans 11 amino acids. The CDR3 DNA reads as TGTGCCAGCGGAGGGGCCTACGAGCAGTACGTC. This gives the protein CASGGAYEQYV.

The chain links TRBV27 to TRBJ1-2; possible D gene TRBD1, 5 bases. CDR1 and CDR2 from the germline V gene are MNHEY and SMNVEV (reference sequence). The CDR3 consists of 12 residues. Trimming took 8 bases from V and 4 from J, leaving 11 bases between them. DNA of the CDR3: TGTGCCAGCTGGGGACGAAGCTATGGCTACACCTTC. Encoded protein: CASWGRSYGYTF.

J is TRBJ1-4 and V is TRBV6-1; D is perhaps TRBD1 (6 bases). The CDR3 contains 14 residues. Germline CDR1 and CDR2: MNHNS and SASEGT. Trimming left V 4 bases short and J 4 bases short, with 10 bases between. CDR3 sequence (DNA): TGTGCCAGCAGTGCGGGGGGCTATAATGAAAAACTGTTTTTT. This translates into CASSAGGYNEKLFF.

A single count supports this clone. The chain is built from TRBV19 and TRBJ1-2; 7 bases agree with TRBD1. Germline V lookup: CDR1 LNHDA, CDR2 SQIVND (reference sequence). There are 13 residues in the CDR3. Trimming at V came to 5 bases and at J to 8 bases, leaving 8 bases not matched to a gene. This CDR3 is CASSVDRVYGYTF. CDR3 in DNA: TGTGCCAGTAGTGTCGACAGGGTTTACGGCTACACCTTC.